The 24 T cell receptor beta chains below all came from one sample that was sequenced in a study of cytomegalovirus exposure and HLA in healthy donors (dated by TCRdb to between 2016 and 2019). Library preparation used the immunoSEQ multiplex PCR assay. This is the immuneACCESS table as TCRdb keeps it, with only in-frame sequences that have V and J called. A part of the clones is gone; compared with another copy, unresolved V genes explain less than half, and the rest is unexplained. The sample table records roughly 49,000 clones; 94% of these occur just once. Approximately 7.8% of the sample rests with the top ten. Sequenced: PBMCs. These receptors were collected from a woman aged 18 to 35 in good health and CMV-seropositive.

This clone was detected only once. J is TRBJ1-2 and V is TRBV11-2; the match to TRBD1 covers 8 bases. The CDR3 sequence is 15 residues long. Germline-derived CDR1 and CDR2 are SGHAT and FQNNGV. Trimming cost V 3 bases and J 8 bases; bases outside gene matches: 11. The CDR3 DNA reads TGTGCCAGCAGCTTGTACGGGACAGGTCTATGGGGCTACACCTTC. Translation: CASSLYGTGLWGYTF.

V usage is TRBV14 and J usage is TRBJ1-2, with 8 bases lining up with TRBD1. The germline gives CDR1 SGHDN, CDR2 FVKESK. V lost 1 base, J lost 0 bases, and 1 base stayed unmatched. The length of the CDR3 is 15 residues. The CDR3 here is CASSQGQGTNYGYTF. CDR3 sequence (DNA): TGTGCCAGCAGCCAAGGACAGGGGACTAACTATGGCTACACCTTC.

The chain has TRBV28 and TRBJ1-1, with 7 positions matching TRBD1. V dropped 7 bases and J dropped 5; count of bases not matched to a gene: 10. Germline lookup yields CDR1 MDHEN and CDR2 SYDVKM. This CDR3 region has 14 residues. CDR3 nucleotides: TGTGCCAGCAACACAGGGGCCGTGGGGACTGAAGCTTTCTTT. It is translated as CASNTGAVGTEAFF.

The chain recombines TRBV4-2 with TRBJ2-7; perhaps TRBD2 as D (6 bases). The CDR3 spans 17 residues. The germline V gene encodes CDR1 LGHNA and CDR2 YNFKEQ. The V gene lost 8 bases and the J gene lost 2 bases, with 25 bases spanning the gap. Here the CDR3 reads CASRPLVGGPGAYEQYF. DNA of the CDR3: TGTGCCAGCCGGCCCCTAGTGGGAGGCCCCGGCGCCTACGAGCAGTACTTC.

This chain uses TRBV6-1 with TRBJ2-1; perhaps TRBD2 as D (6 bases). CDR1 MNHNS and CDR2 SASEGT come from the germline V gene. The CDR3 is made up of 15 amino acids. Trimming cost V 1 base and J 7 bases, with 14 bases left between them. DNA for the CDR3: TGTGCCAGCAGTGAAGGGGGGAGGAAATTAAATGAGCAGTTCTTC. It is translated as CASSEGGRKLNEQFF.

The chain carries TRBV5-6 and TRBJ2-5; 7 nucleotides align to TRBD1. Per germline, CDR1 SGHDT and CDR2 YYEEEE. The trim removed 0 bases at V and 4 bases at J, leaving 3 bases unmatched. This CDR3 is built from 14 residues. CDR3 DNA sequence: TGTGCCAGCAGCTTGGAGGCAGGGGGAGAGACCCAGTACTTC. This translates into CASSLEAGGETQYF.

The CDR3 coding sequence is TGTGCCAGCAGTGAAACCGGGAGTAGTACTCAGCCCCAGCATTTT. Translating it yields CASSETGSSTQPQHF. The chain uses TRBV6-1 and TRBJ1-5, with D unclear. The V gene lost 2 bases and the J gene lost 6 bases, with 14 bases spanning the gap. Germline V CDR1 and CDR2: MNHNS, SASEGT. This CDR3 is built from 15 residues.

The V gene is TRBV12-5, the J gene TRBJ2-1; the match to TRBD2 covers 9 bases. J gave up 6 bases and V 5 bases, and 5 bases lay outside the gene matches. Germline assignment: CDR1 LGHNT and CDR2 FRNRAP. There are 14 residues in the CDR3. The CDR3 DNA follows: TGTGCTAGTGGTAGGTGGGGACTAGCCAATGAGCAGTTCTTC. Amino acid sequence: CASGRWGLANEQFF. The full variable domain, with the rest looked up from reference TRBV12-5 and TRBJ2-1, is DARVTQTPRHKVTEMGQEVTMRCQPILGHNTVFWYRQTMMQGLELLAYFRNRAPLDDSGMPKDRFSAEMPDATLATLKIQPSEPRDSAVYFCASGRWGLANEQFFGPGTRLTVL.

The CDR3 reads CASSLLDRAELGTEAFF. The CDR3 DNA reads TGTGCCAGCAGTCTACTCGACAGGGCAGAGCTGGGGACTGAAGCTTTCTTT. This rearrangement joins TRBV2 to TRBJ1-1; 7 nucleotides align to TRBD1. V shed 5 bases, J shed 5 bases, and the junction held 17 bases outside the gene matches. The CDR3 runs 17 residues. Germline V lookup: CDR1 SNHLY, CDR2 FYNNEI.

The chain has TRBV25-1 and TRBJ2-3, with 14 bases that match TRBD2. The CDR3 length is 16 residues. Trimming cost V 5 bases and J 5 bases; bases outside gene matches: 6. The germline CDR1 and CDR2 sequences are MGHDK and SYGVNS. DNA for the CDR3: TGTGCCAGCAGTTCGGGACTAGCGGGAGTATTAGATACGCAGTATTTT. Protein: CASSSGLAGVLDTQYF.

The chain is built from TRBV7-6 and TRBJ2-7; TRBD1 matches 11 bases. Trimming cost V 5 bases and J 3 bases; bases outside gene matches: 3. Germline CDR1 is SGHVS and CDR2 is FNYEAQ. The CDR3 consists of 14 residues. CDR3 in amino acids: CASSRGTGGYEQYF. The CDR3 DNA follows: TGTGCCAGCAGCCGAGGGACAGGGGGCTACGAGCAGTACTTC.

The chain's CDR3 is CASSEGETTIYEQYF. CDR3 sequence (DNA): TGTGCCAGCAGTGAAGGGGAGACAACTATCTACGAGCAGTACTTC. V is TRBV6-1 and J is TRBJ2-7, with D maybe TRBD2 (5 bases). Trimming shortened V by 1 base and J by 3 bases, and 13 bases separated the two germline ends. CDR1 and CDR2 (germline): MNHNS, SASEGT. The CDR3 length is 15 residues.

The genes are TRBV5-6 and TRBJ1-1; perhaps TRBD1 as D (5 bases). The CDR3 is 16 amino acids. With 4 bases removed from V and 0 bases from J, the gap between germline ends came to 16 bases. CDR1 is SGHDT and CDR2 is YYEEEE in the germline V gene. This chain's CDR3 is CASSLLHDSMNTEAFF. The CDR3 bases are TGTGCCAGCAGCCTCCTGCATGACAGCATGAACACTGAAGCTTTCTTT.

A single count supports this clone. The chain links TRBV30 to TRBJ1-1; tentative D call: TRBD1 (5 bases). Trimming took 0 bases from V and 3 from J, leaving 8 bases between them. Per the germline V gene, CDR1 is GTSNPN and CDR2 is SVGIG (reference sequence). This CDR3 has 13 residues. CDR3 DNA: TGTGCCTGGAGTGTACGCAGGGACACTGAAGCTTTCTTT. It yields the protein CAWSVRRDTEAFF.

The V call is TRBV6-1, the J call TRBJ2-7; unclear D gene. The germline V gene encodes CDR1 MNHNS and CDR2 SASEGT. The CDR3 is 13 residues long. V was cut by 3 bases and J by 3 bases, with 9 bases left in between. The CDR3 region has the DNA TGTGCCAGCAGTGATACCTACGGCTACGAGCAGTACTTC. Translated: CASSDTYGYEQYF.

V is TRBV19 and J is TRBJ1-1; 7 nucleotides agree with TRBD1. Germline V gene lookup returns CDR1 LNHDA and CDR2 SQIVND (reference sequence). Germline trimming cut 3 bases from V and 4 bases from J; bases unmatched to any gene: 8. CDR3 length equals 15 residues. For the CDR3, the DNA is TGTGCCAGTAGTATCCCGGGCAGGGGGGCCACTGAAGCTTTCTTT. This encodes CASSIPGRGATEAFF.

This clone was seen just once. The CDR3 region has the DNA TGCGCCAGCAGCTTGGAGGGACACTCCTACGAGCAGTACTTC. Translating gives CASSLEGHSYEQYF. The chain couples TRBV5-1 to TRBJ2-7; tentatively, D is TRBD1 (6 bases). V dropped 0 bases and J dropped 0 bases, with 7 bases sitting between them. The CDR3 has 14 amino acids. In germline, CDR1 is SGHRS, CDR2 YFSETQ.

This clone was detected only a few times. The J gene is TRBJ2-3, the V gene TRBV10-1, with TRBD2 matching over 7 bases. With V trimmed by 5 bases and J by 2 bases, 7 bases remained unmatched. The CDR3 sequence is 15 residues long. The germline V gene has CDR1 WNHNN and CDR2 SYGVQD (reference sequence). The CDR3 bases are TGCGCCAGCAGTCGGGGGGAGAGGGACACAGATACGCAGTATTTT. Its translation: CASSRGERDTDTQYF.

The chain carries TRBV13 and TRBJ2-1, with 7 bases that match TRBD1. With 2 bases clipped from V and 4 bases from J, the junction kept 5 bases outside the gene matches. CDR3 length equals 15 residues. CDR1 is PRHDT, CDR2 FYEKMQ, per germline (reference sequence). DNA for the CDR3: TGTGCCAGCAGCTTAAGGGGACAGAGATACAATGAGCAGTTCTTC. The encoded protein is CASSLRGQRYNEQFF.

The CDR3 DNA reads TGTGCCAGTGCGAGACAAATAAAAGAGACCCAGTACTTC. Translated: CASARQIKETQYF. V and J are TRBV19 and TRBJ2-5; D unclear. V was pared by 8 bases and J by 3 bases, with 13 bases between. From germline, CDR1 is LNHDA and CDR2 SQIVND (reference sequence). This CDR3 comprises 13 residues.

This clone was counted once. V usage is TRBV7-9 and J usage is TRBJ2-1, with D unresolved. CDR3 length: 12 residues. Germline CDR1 reads SEHNR; CDR2 reads FQNEAQ (reference sequence). With 6 bases removed from V and 3 bases from J, the gap between germline ends came to 6 bases. CDR3 nucleotides: TGTGCCAGCAGACAAAACTACAATGAGCAGTTCTTC. This codes for CASRQNYNEQFF.

Here the CDR3 reads CASSLVAGGEQFF. CDR3 coding DNA: TGCGCCAGCAGCTTGGTAGCGGGGGGTGAGCAGTTCTTC. The rearrangement links TRBV5-1 to TRBJ2-1; 10 bases line up with TRBD2. The CDR3 is 13 amino acids. CDR1 and CDR2 from the germline V gene are SGHRS and YFSETQ. With 0 bases clipped from V and 9 bases from J, the junction kept 0 bases outside the gene matches.

This clone appeared once. The V call is TRBV5-6, the J call TRBJ2-5; D unclear. Germline loops: CDR1 SGHDT, CDR2 YYEEEE. Between the trimmed V and J ends, which lost 2 bases and 3 bases, there was a span of 5 bases. The CDR3 is 12 amino acids. CDR3 coding DNA: TGTGCCAGCAGCTTCCTCGAAGAGACCCAGTACTTC. Residues: CASSFLEETQYF.

The sample holds one count of this clone. The J gene is TRBJ2-1, the V gene TRBV28; TRBD2 agrees at 7 bases. V trimming: 4 bases; J trimming: 2 bases; junction bases outside the gene matches: 2. This CDR3 has 14 amino acids. CDR1 is MDHEN and CDR2 is SYDVKM in the germline V gene. CDR3 coding DNA: TGTGCCAGCAGTTCGGGGGGAGCCTACAATGAGCAGTTCTTC. Translation: CASSSGGAYNEQFF.